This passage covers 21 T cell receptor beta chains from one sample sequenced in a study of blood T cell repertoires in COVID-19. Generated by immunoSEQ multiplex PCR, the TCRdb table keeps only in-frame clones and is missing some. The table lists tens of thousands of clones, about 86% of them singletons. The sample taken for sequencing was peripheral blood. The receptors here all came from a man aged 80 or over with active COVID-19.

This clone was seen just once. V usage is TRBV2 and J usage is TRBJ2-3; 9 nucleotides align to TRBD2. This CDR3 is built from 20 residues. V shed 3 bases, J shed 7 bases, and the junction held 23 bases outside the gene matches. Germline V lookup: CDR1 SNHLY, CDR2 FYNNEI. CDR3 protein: CASSERLVAWAGGPVHTQYF. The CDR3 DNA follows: TGTGCCAGCAGTGAGCGCTTGGTTGCGTGGGCGGGAGGGCCGGTTCATACGCAGTATTTT.

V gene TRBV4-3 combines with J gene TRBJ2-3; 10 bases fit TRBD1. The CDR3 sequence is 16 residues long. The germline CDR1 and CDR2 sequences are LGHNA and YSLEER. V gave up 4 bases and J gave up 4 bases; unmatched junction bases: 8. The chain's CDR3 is CASSPRQGAAPDTQYF. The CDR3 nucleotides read TGCGCCAGCAGCCCTCGACAGGGGGCAGCCCCAGATACGCAGTATTTT.

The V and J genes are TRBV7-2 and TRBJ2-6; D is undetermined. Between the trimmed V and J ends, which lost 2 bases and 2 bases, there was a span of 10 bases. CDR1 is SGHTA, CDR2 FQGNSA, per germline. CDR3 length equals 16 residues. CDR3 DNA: TGTGCCAGCAGCTTACATCGGGTACCTGGGGCCAACGTCCTGACTTTC. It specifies CASSLHRVPGANVLTF.

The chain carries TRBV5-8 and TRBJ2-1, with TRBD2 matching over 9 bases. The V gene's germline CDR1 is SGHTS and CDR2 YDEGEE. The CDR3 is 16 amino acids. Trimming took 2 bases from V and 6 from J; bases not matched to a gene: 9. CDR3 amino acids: CASSFGRREGLNEQFF. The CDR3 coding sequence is TGTGCCAGCAGCTTTGGAAGGCGGGAGGGCCTCAATGAGCAGTTCTTC.

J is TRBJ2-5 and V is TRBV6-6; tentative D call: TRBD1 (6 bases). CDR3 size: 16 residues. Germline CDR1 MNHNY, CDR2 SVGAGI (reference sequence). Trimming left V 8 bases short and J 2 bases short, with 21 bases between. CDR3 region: CASVDSPTGVQETQYF. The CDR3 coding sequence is TGTGCCAGCGTGGACAGTCCGACTGGGGTACAAGAGACCCAGTACTTC.

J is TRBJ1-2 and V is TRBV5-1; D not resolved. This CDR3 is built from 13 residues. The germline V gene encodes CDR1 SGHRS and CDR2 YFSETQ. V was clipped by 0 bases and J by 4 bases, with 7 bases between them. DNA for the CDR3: TGCGCCAGCAGCTTGGACACCTCCTATGGCTACACCTTC. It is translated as CASSLDTSYGYTF.

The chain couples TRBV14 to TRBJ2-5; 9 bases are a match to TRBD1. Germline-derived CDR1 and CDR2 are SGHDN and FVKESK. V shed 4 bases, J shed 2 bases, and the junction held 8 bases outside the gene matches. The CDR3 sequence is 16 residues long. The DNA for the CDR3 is TGTGCCAGCAGCCGGTACCGGGACAGGGAGCAAGAGACCCAGTACTTC. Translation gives CASSRYRDREQETQYF. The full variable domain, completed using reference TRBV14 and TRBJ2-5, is EAGVTQFPSHSVIEKGQTVTLRCDPISGHDNLYWYRRVMGKEIKFLLHFVKESKQDESGMPNNRFLAERTGGTYSTLKVQPAELEDSGVYFCASSRYRDREQETQYFGPGTRLLVL.

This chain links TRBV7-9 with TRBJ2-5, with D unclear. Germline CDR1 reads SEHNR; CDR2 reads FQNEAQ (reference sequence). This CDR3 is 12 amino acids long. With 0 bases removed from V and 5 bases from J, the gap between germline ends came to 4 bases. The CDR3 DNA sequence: TGTGCCAGCAGCTTAGCCGGTGAGACCCAGTACTTC. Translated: CASSLAGETQYF.

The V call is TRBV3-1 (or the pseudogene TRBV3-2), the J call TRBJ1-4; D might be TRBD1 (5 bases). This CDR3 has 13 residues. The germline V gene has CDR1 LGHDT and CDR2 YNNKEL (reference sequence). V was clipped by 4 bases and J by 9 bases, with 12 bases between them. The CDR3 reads CASSLDTTQKLFF. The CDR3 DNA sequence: TGTGCCAGCAGCCTGGACACCACCCAAAAACTGTTTTTT.

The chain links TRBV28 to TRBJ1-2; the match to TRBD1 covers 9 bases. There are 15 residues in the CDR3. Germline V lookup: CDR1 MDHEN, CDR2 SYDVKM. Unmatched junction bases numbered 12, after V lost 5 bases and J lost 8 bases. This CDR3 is CASSVTGQGVRGYTF. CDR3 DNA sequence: TGTGCCAGCAGTGTTACGGGACAGGGAGTTCGGGGCTACACCTTC.

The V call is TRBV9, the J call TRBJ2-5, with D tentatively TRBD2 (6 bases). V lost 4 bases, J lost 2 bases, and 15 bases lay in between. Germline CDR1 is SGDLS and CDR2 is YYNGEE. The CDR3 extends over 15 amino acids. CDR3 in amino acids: CASSRVGGPQETQYF. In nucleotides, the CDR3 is TGTGCCAGCAGCAGAGTGGGAGGCCCACAAGAGACCCAGTACTTC.

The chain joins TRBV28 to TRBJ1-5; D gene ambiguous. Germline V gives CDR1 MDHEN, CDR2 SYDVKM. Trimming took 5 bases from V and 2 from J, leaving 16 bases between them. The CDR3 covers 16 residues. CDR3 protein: CASSGSGRKGNQPQHF. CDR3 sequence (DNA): TGTGCCAGCAGTGGCTCCGGGAGAAAGGGCAATCAGCCCCAGCATTTT.

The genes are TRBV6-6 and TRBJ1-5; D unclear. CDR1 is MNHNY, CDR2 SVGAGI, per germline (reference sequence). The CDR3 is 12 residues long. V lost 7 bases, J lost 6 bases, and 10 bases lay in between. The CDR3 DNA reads TGTGCCAGCAATACTGGAGGTCAGCCCCAGCATTTT. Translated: CASNTGGQPQHF.

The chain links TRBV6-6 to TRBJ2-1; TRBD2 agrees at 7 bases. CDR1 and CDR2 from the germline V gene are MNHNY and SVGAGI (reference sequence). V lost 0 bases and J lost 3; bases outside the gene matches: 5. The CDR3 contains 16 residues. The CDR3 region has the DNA TGTGCCAGCAGTTACTCCGCCGGGACTAACTACAATGAGCAGTTCTTC. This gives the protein CASSYSAGTNYNEQFF.

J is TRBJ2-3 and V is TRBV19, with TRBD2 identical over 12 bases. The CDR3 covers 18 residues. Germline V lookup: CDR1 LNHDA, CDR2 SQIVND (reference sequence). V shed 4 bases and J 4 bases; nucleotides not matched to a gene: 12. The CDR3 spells CASSTQHQLAGGPDTQYF. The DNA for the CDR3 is TGTGCCAGTAGTACACAACACCAACTAGCGGGAGGACCAGATACGCAGTATTTT.

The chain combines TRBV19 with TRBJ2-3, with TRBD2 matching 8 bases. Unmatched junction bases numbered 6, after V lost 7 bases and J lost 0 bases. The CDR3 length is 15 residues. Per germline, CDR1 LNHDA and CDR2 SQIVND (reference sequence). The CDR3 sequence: CASNQRGTSTDTQYF. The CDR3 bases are TGTGCCAGTAATCAGCGGGGGACTAGCACAGATACGCAGTATTTT.

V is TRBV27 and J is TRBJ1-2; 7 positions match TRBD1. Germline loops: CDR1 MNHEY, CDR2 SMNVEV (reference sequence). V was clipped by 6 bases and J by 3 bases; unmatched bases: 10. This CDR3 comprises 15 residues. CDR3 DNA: TGTGCCAGCAGCCAAGACAGGGATCGATACTATGGCTACACCTTC. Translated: CASSQDRDRYYGYTF.

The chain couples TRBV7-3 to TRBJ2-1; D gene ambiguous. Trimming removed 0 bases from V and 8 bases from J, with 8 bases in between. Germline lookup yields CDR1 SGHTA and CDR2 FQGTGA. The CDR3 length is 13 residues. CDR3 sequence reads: CASSLTVRDEQFF. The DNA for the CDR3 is TGTGCCAGCAGCTTAACCGTCCGGGATGAGCAGTTCTTC.

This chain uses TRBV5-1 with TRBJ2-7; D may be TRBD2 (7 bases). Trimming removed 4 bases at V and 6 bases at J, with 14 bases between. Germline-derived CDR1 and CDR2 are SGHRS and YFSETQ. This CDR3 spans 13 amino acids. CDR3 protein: CASSIERGAEQYF. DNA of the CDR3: TGCGCCAGCAGCATAGAACGGGGGGCCGAGCAGTACTTC.

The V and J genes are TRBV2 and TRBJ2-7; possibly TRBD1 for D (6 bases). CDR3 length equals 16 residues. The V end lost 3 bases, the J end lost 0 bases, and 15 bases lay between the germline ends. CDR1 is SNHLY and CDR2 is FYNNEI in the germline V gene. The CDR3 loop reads CASSEGSAGVSYEQYF. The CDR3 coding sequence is TGTGCCAGCAGTGAGGGTAGTGCAGGGGTCTCCTACGAGCAGTACTTC.

CDR3 sequence: CASSLVGNRATDTQYF. The CDR3 nucleotides read TGCGCCAGCAGCTTGGTAGGGAACAGGGCCACAGATACGCAGTATTTT. V usage is TRBV5-1 and J usage is TRBJ2-3; a possible D gene is TRBD1 (6 bases). Trimming cost V 0 bases and J 2 bases, with 13 bases left between them. Germline-derived CDR1 and CDR2 are SGHRS and YFSETQ. CDR3 length equals 16 residues.